A single sample gave rise to the 22 T cell receptor beta chains below, sequenced in a study of blood T cells in healthy people across ages (dated by TCRdb to between 2014 and 2017). Library construction relied on 5' RACE. The listed sequencing device is Illumina HiSeq 2500. A second PCR of about 7 to 12 cycles was run with a J-beta primer mix and a sample-barcoded 5' primer. TCRdb took the public reads, trimmed them with fastp at Q25, ran MiXCR for clone calling and kept in-frame beta chains. Each CDR3 protein gets just one entry, which takes the most common genes and DNA from the rows behind it. For this sample there are 600,000 to 850,000 distinct CDR3 sequences; approximately 39% appear just once. The ten largest clones capture 20% to 25% of the sample. Sequenced sample: blood. The receptors shown here come from a woman aged 60 to 75 in good health.

This chain joins TRBV29-1 and TRBJ2-5; 9 bases match TRBD1. The CDR3 length is 14 residues. The ends lost 4 bases at V and 5 bases at J; junction bases unmatched: 8. Germline V gives CDR1 SQVTM, CDR2 ANQGSEA. CDR3 nucleotide sequence: TGCAGCGTTGTAGGGGACAGGGCGGGGGAGACCCAGTACTTC. Amino acid sequence: CSVVGDRAGETQYF.

This clonotype is a singleton in its sample. V and J are TRBV27 and TRBJ2-7, with a possible D match to TRBD2 (7 bases). The V end was cut by 4 bases, the J end by 1 base, with 17 bases between. CDR3 length: 16 amino acids. Germline loops: CDR1 MNHEY, CDR2 SMNVEV (reference sequence). The CDR3 sequence is CASSWIRGAKSYEQYF. The CDR3 DNA reads TGTGCCAGCAGTTGGATCCGGGGGGCGAAATCCTACGAGCAGTACTTC.

The rearrangement links TRBV7-7 to TRBJ2-5, with no clear D. Trimming pared 6 bases from V and 5 bases from J, leaving 16 bases between. Germline V gene lookup returns CDR1 SSHAT and CDR2 FNYEAQ (reference sequence). The CDR3 extends over 14 amino acids. In nucleotides, the CDR3 is TGTGCCAGCAGTCTCGACGGTGTACAGGAGACCCAGTACTTC. Translating it yields CASSLDGVQETQYF. Variable domain in full (rest from reference TRBV7-7 and TRBJ2-5): GAGVSQSPRYKVTKRGQDVTLRCDPISSHATLYWYQQALGQGPEFLTYFNYEAQPDKSGLPSDRFSAERPEGSISTLTIQRTEQRDSAMYRCASSLDGVQETQYFGPGTRLLVL.

This clonotype turned up a few times. The J gene is TRBJ2-1, the V gene TRBV7-8, with D unclear. The germline V and J ends were trimmed by 3 bases and 6 bases, with 18 bases remaining between them. Germline V gene lookup returns CDR1 SGHVS and CDR2 FQNEAQ. This CDR3 is 16 amino acids long. The CDR3 reads CASSFPPGRTGNEQFF. In nucleotides, the CDR3 is TGTGCCAGCAGCTTCCCCCCCGGACGGACGGGCAATGAGCAGTTCTTC.

V gene TRBV5-1 combines with J gene TRBJ1-2; tentative D call: TRBD1 (6 bases). Germline loops: CDR1 SGHRS, CDR2 YFSETQ. Trimming removed 4 bases at V and 3 bases at J, with 10 bases between. The CDR3 is 13 residues long. In DNA, the CDR3 is TGCGCCAGCAGCGAGGACAGTTACTATGGCTACACCTTC. Amino acid sequence: CASSEDSYYGYTF. Combining the CDR3 with reference TRBV5-1 and TRBJ1-2 gives the whole variable domain KAGVTQTPRYLIKTRGQQVTLSCSPISGHRSVSWYQQTPGQGLQFLFEYFSETQRNKGNFPGRFSGRQFSNSRSEMNVSTLELGDSALYLCASSEDSYYGYTFGSGTRLTVV.

The V gene is TRBV7-8, the J gene TRBJ1-1; 7 bases map to TRBD1. Germline V gene sequence: CDR1 SGHVS, CDR2 FQNEAQ. V shed 6 bases, J shed 0 bases, and the junction held 4 bases outside the gene matches. The CDR3 sequence is 14 residues long. This CDR3 reads CASRDRRLNTEAFF. Written as DNA, the CDR3 is TGTGCCAGCAGGGACAGGCGCCTGAACACTGAAGCTTTCTTT.

With respect to this clonotype: This may be a read error: a much more frequent sequence differs by one nucleotide. The chain has TRBV7-2 and TRBJ2-7; TRBD1 agrees at 7 bases. The J call may be mistaken, given a closer DNA end match to TRBJ2-5. The length of the CDR3 is 13 residues. The germline V gene has CDR1 SGHTA and CDR2 FQGNSA. The CDR3 reads CACAPGQKETQYF. The DNA for the CDR3 is TGTGCCTGCGCTCCGGGACAGAAAGAGACCCAGTACTTC.

This clonotype was seen more than once but under ten times. This chain joins TRBV6-2 or TRBV6-3 and TRBJ2-1, with 12 bases that match TRBD2. Germline V gene lookup returns CDR1 MNHEY and CDR2 SVGEGT. The CDR3 totals 17 residues. J lost 8 bases, V lost 6 bases, and 14 bases had no gene match. The CDR3 nucleotides read TGTGCCAGCAGCTTCGCACCCGGACTAGCGGGAAGGGATGAGCAGTTCTTC. Translating gives CASSFAPGLAGRDEQFF.

The rearrangement links TRBV10-3 to TRBJ2-5, with 11 bases that match TRBD2. This CDR3 has 15 residues. The trim removed 5 bases at V and 3 bases at J, leaving 5 bases unmatched. The germline V gene has CDR1 ENHRY and CDR2 SYGVKD. DNA for the CDR3: TGTGCCATCAGTTTTGGTAGCGGGGGGGAAGAGACCCAGTACTTC. It is translated as CAISFGSGGEETQYF.

The chain is built from TRBV5-1 and TRBJ2-5, with 9 bases that match TRBD1. With V trimmed by 2 bases and J by 5 bases, 4 bases remained unmatched. The CDR3 has 14 amino acids. Germline CDR1 is SGHRS and CDR2 is YFSETQ. The CDR3 here is CASSFYRGPETQYF. The CDR3 DNA sequence: TGCGCCAGCAGCTTTTACAGGGGGCCCGAGACCCAGTACTTC.

The CDR3 sequence is CSLSDRGNEQFF. CDR3 DNA sequence: TGCAGCCTATCAGACAGGGGTAATGAGCAGTTCTTC. This chain connects TRBV20-1 to TRBJ2-1, with 8 bases aligning to TRBD1. From germline, CDR1 is DFQATT and CDR2 SNEGSKA (reference sequence). CDR3 length: 12 residues.

The rearrangement uses TRBV9 and TRBJ1-1, with D unclear. The CDR3 totals 12 residues. Deletions cut 7 bases from V and 0 bases from J, with 7 bases between. From germline, CDR1 is SGDLS and CDR2 YYNGEE. The DNA for the CDR3 is TGTGCCAGCGCCAGCCTGAACACTGAAGCTTTCTTT. Its translation: CASASLNTEAFF.

The chain recombines TRBV20-1 with TRBJ1-5; tentative D call: TRBD1 (5 bases). Trimming left V 6 bases short and J 4 bases short, with 19 bases between. CDR1 is DFQATT and CDR2 is SNEGSKA in the germline V gene (reference sequence). The CDR3 has 15 residues. The CDR3 reads CSAITGGGRNQPQHF. DNA of the CDR3: TGCAGTGCAATTACTGGGGGGGGGAGAAATCAGCCCCAGCATTTT.

The sample holds a few counts of this clonotype. The chain employs TRBV5-1 and TRBJ2-2; tentatively, D is TRBD2 (5 bases). CDR1 is SGHRS, CDR2 YFSETQ, per germline. V lost 7 bases to trimming and J lost 0 bases, with 13 bases between them. There are 15 residues in the CDR3. CDR3 DNA: TGCGCCAGCGGCGGGCCAGCGGCGAACACCGGGGAGCTGTTTTTT. This codes for CASGGPAANTGELFF.

The chain couples TRBV4-3 to TRBJ2-7, with TRBD2 identical over 7 bases. V lost 1 base and J lost 5; bases outside the gene matches: 8. The CDR3 consists of 15 residues. CDR1 and CDR2 from the germline V gene are LGHNA and YSLEER. Here the CDR3 reads CASSQVGAGVNEQYF. The DNA for the CDR3 is TGCGCCAGCAGCCAAGTTGGCGCGGGAGTGAACGAGCAGTACTTC.

This chain connects TRBV12-5 to TRBJ2-5; tentative D call: TRBD2 (5 bases). This CDR3 has 11 residues. Trimming removed 6 bases from V and 8 bases from J, with 10 bases in between. Per the germline V gene, CDR1 is LGHNT and CDR2 is FRNRAP. In nucleotides, the CDR3 is TGTGCTAGTGGCCGCACGGGAACCCAGTACTTC. Residues: CASGRTGTQYF.

This clonotype was detected a few times. The CDR3 coding sequence is TGTGCCAGCAGTTTGGGGGACAGGCACACAGATACGCAGTATTTT. This translates into CASSLGDRHTDTQYF. The chain has TRBV28 and TRBJ2-3, with 8 bases aligning to TRBD1. This CDR3 spans 15 amino acids. Germline V gene lookup returns CDR1 MDHEN and CDR2 SYDVKM. After removal of 3 bases from V and 2 bases from J, the junction contained 4 bases not matched to a gene.

This clonotype was seen a handful of times. V usage is TRBV5-6 and J usage is TRBJ1-2; no clear D. V was clipped by 0 bases and J by 4 bases, with 10 bases between them. The CDR3 has 14 amino acids. In germline, CDR1 is SGHDT, CDR2 YYEEEE. DNA for the CDR3: TGTGCCAGCAGCTTGGGATATGCTAGCTATGGCTACACCTTC. Translated: CASSLGYASYGYTF.

This clonotype was recorded a few times. The rearrangement uses TRBV12-3 or TRBV12-4 and TRBJ2-1; tentatively, D is TRBD2 (6 bases). Trimming pared 7 bases from V and 2 bases from J, leaving 12 bases between. This CDR3 is built from 14 residues. CDR3 residues: CASTRGLTYNEQFF. CDR3 nucleotides: TGTGCCAGCACCCGGGGACTTACCTACAATGAGCAGTTCTTC.

This clonotype has only one observation. A much bigger clone sits one base away, suggesting this may be a read error. In DNA, the CDR3 is TGCAGTGCTAGATGGCTAGCGGAAGAGACCCAGTACTTC. Its translation: CSARWLAEETQYF. The genes are TRBV20-1 and TRBJ2-5, with 7 bases matching TRBD2. J lost 3 bases, V lost 2 bases, and 3 bases had no gene match. CDR1 is DFQATT, CDR2 SNEGSKA, per germline (reference sequence). This CDR3 is built from 13 residues.

This clonotype was counted many times. This chain connects TRBV7-9 to TRBJ1-5, with 7 bases aligning to TRBD1. Losses at the gene ends were 6 bases for V and 1 base for J; bases not matched to a gene: 3. CDR3 size: 14 residues. In germline, CDR1 is SEHNR, CDR2 FQNEAQ (reference sequence). CDR3 bases: TGTGCCAGCAGTTTGGGACAGAGCAATCAGCCCCAGCATTTT. Its protein is CASSLGQSNQPQHF.

This clonotype was observed a handful of times. The rearrangement links TRBV7-2 to TRBJ1-1, with a tentative D call TRBD1 (5 bases). The V and J ends lost 0 bases and 7 bases respectively, with 6 bases between them. From germline, CDR1 is SGHTA and CDR2 FQGNSA. The CDR3 loop spans 12 amino acids. The CDR3, as DNA: TGTGCCAGCAGCTTAGCGAGGGGTGAAGCTTTCTTT. Its protein is CASSLARGEAFF.